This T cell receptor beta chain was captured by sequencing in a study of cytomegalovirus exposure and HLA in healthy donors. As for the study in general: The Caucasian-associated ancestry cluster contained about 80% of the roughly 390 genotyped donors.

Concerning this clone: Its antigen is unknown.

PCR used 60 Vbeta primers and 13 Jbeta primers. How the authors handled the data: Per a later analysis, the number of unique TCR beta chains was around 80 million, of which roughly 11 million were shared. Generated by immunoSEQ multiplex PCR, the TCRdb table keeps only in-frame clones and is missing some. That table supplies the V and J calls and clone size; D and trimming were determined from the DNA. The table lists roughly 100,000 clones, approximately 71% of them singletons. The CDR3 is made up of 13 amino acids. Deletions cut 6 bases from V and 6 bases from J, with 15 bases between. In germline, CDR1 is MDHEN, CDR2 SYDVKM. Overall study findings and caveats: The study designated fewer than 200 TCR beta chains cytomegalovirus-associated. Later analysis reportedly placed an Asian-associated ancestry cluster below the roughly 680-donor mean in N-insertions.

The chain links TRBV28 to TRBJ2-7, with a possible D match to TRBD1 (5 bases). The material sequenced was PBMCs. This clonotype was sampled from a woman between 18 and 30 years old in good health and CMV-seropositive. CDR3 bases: TGTGCCAGCAGACGAGCAGGGTTCAGCGAGCAGTACTTC. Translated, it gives CASRRAGFSEQYF.